This T cell receptor (beta chain) was profiled in a study of T cell changes during pregnancy in multiple sclerosis. Assay: immunoSEQ multiplex PCR; the TCRdb copy retains only in-frame clones and omits some. Among tens of thousands of clones, around 92% were seen once, and the ten largest hold roughly 1.8%. The CDR3 is 15 amino acids. From germline, CDR1 is MNHEY and CDR2 SVGAGI. Trimming removed 0 bases from V and 4 bases from J, with 12 bases in between. The material was CD4+ T cells from peripheral blood mononuclear cells, obtained after pregnancy. This clonotype was sampled from a female donor in good health, enrolled as a control in a pregnancy study. J is TRBJ1-1 and V is TRBV6-5, with unresolved D. The CDR3 loop is CASSYSEGRGTEAFF. The CDR3 DNA reads as TGTGCCAGCAGTTACTCGGAGGGAAGAGGCACTGAAGCTTTCTTT.